This entry features one T cell receptor (beta chain) sequence. This entry comes from a study of control samples from healthy donors and cancer patients. Assay used: immunoSEQ multiplex PCR; TCRdb lists only in-frame clones, some missing. The sample includes tens of thousands of clones, more than 85% seen only once; the top ten take about 1.5%. V lost 4 bases and J 7 bases, leaving 6 bases between the germline ends. This CDR3 spans 11 amino acids. Germline CDR1 reads KGHDR; CDR2 reads SFDVKD. The rearrangement joins TRBV24-1 to TRBJ1-2; D is possibly TRBD1 (6 bases). This TCR was sampled from a man aged 35 to 55 with colorectal cancer. Sequenced sample: PBMCs. The DNA of the CDR3 is TGTGCCACCAGTGACAGGGGTGGCTACACCTTC. It yields the protein CATSDRGGYTF.